The 27 T cell receptor beta chains presented below share a single source sample, sequenced in a study of OX40 agonist ivuxolimab in advanced cancers. Using immunoSEQ multiplex PCR, the repertoire was profiled, and TCRdb retains in-frame clones only, with some absent. This table has almost 70,000 clones, roughly 92% appearing once. Sequencing used CD4+ or CD8+ T cells sorted from blood, obtained in a trial of the OX40 agonist ivuxolimab. Every receptor here comes from an adult with an advanced solid tumor such as melanoma, head and neck, liver or kidney cancer.

The rearrangement uses TRBV6-6 and TRBJ1-5; 8 bases are a match to TRBD1. The CDR3 contains 16 residues. After removal of 5 bases from V and 2 bases from J, the junction contained 8 bases not matched to a gene. The germline V gene has CDR1 MNHNY and CDR2 SVGAGI (reference sequence). Here the CDR3 reads CASSRDRQEGNQPQHF. DNA for the CDR3: TGTGCCAGCAGTCGGGACAGGCAGGAGGGCAATCAGCCCCAGCATTTT.

This chain uses TRBV2 with TRBJ1-5; D may be TRBD1 (5 bases). The CDR3 sequence is 14 residues long. Per germline, CDR1 SNHLY and CDR2 FYNNEI. The V end was cut by 6 bases, the J end by 4 bases, with 13 bases between. The CDR3 DNA reads as TGTGCCAGCAGGGAGACAGCTCCTAATCAGCCCCAGCATTTT. As protein: CASRETAPNQPQHF. The complete variable domain, with remaining parts taken from reference TRBV2 and TRBJ1-5, reads EPEVTQTPSHQVTQMGQEVILRCVPISNHLYFYWYRQILGQKVEFLVSFYNNEISEKSEIFDDQFSVERPDGSNFTLKIRSTKLEDSAMYFCASRETAPNQPQHFGDGTRLSIL.

This chain uses TRBV19 with TRBJ1-5, with unresolved D. Deletions cut 6 bases from V and 0 bases from J, with 15 bases between. The CDR3 is made up of 16 amino acids. Germline-derived CDR1 and CDR2 are LNHDA and SQIVND (reference sequence). Here the CDR3 DNA reads TGTGCCAGTAGATCCCACACCAGGAATAGCAATCAGCCCCAGCATTTT. Amino acid sequence: CASRSHTRNSNQPQHF.

This rearrangement joins TRBV5-1 to TRBJ1-1; D is undetermined. The germline gives CDR1 SGHRS, CDR2 YFSETQ. V was shortened by 2 bases and J by 5 bases, with 7 bases between the two germline ends. The CDR3 consists of 12 residues. The DNA of the CDR3 is TGCGCCAGCAGCTTCGGCGGGACTGAAGCTTTCTTT. This translates into CASSFGGTEAFF.

This chain uses TRBV5-1 with TRBJ2-2; TRBD1 might be the D (5 bases). CDR3 length equals 13 residues. Germline lookup yields CDR1 SGHRS and CDR2 YFSETQ. The ends were cut back, 4 bases at V and 5 bases at J, with 9 bases in the middle. This CDR3 reads CASSPQDTGELFF. The CDR3, as DNA: TGCGCCAGCAGCCCACAGGATACCGGGGAGCTGTTTTTT.

V usage is TRBV5-1 and J usage is TRBJ1-1; 8 positions match TRBD1. The CDR3 covers 15 residues. Germline V gene sequence: CDR1 SGHRS, CDR2 YFSETQ. J was trimmed by 3 bases and V by 0 bases; bases with no gene match: 4. CDR3 bases: TGCGCCAGCAGCTTGGGGGCACAGGGGGACACTGAAGCTTTCTTT. Translation: CASSLGAQGDTEAFF.

This clone was observed once. The chain links TRBV2 to TRBJ1-1, with 8 bases identical to TRBD1. J was trimmed by 0 bases and V by 8 bases; bases with no gene match: 8. The CDR3 contains 15 residues. The germline CDR1 and CDR2 sequences are SNHLY and FYNNEI. CDR3 protein: CASWTGIWMNTEAFF. DNA of the CDR3: TGTGCCAGCTGGACAGGGATCTGGATGAACACTGAAGCTTTCTTT.

V and J are TRBV5-1 and TRBJ2-1; D is tentatively TRBD1 or TRBD2 (5 bases each). V gave up 0 bases and J gave up 6 bases, with 16 bases separating them. Germline CDR1 reads SGHRS; CDR2 reads YFSETQ. The CDR3 spans 16 residues. CDR3 nucleotides: TGCGCCAGCAGCTTGGAACCGGGAAGGGGAGTCAATGAGCAGTTCTTC. Protein product: CASSLEPGRGVNEQFF.

The chain combines TRBV6-5 with TRBJ2-5, with 13 bases matching TRBD2. The J call is doubtful: the DNA matches TRBJ2-7 better. The germline gives CDR1 MNHEY, CDR2 SVGAGI. The CDR3 extends over 15 amino acids. The CDR3 protein is CASTKGLAGVYEQYF. CDR3 DNA sequence: TGTGCCAGCACCAAAGGACTAGCGGGAGTTTACGAGCAGTACTTC.

The chain recombines TRBV19 with TRBJ2-1; 11 nucleotides agree with TRBD2. Germline CDR1 is LNHDA and CDR2 is SQIVND (reference sequence). After removal of 5 bases from V and 5 bases from J, the junction contained 8 bases not matched to a gene. The CDR3 length is 16 residues. CDR3 region: CASSQTSGVLNNEQFF. The CDR3 DNA reads as TGTGCCAGTAGTCAGACTAGCGGGGTCCTTAACAATGAGCAGTTCTTC. Complete variable domain (other parts from reference TRBV19 and TRBJ2-1): DGGITQSPKYLFRKEGQNVTLSCEQNLNHDAMYWYRQDPGQGLRLIYYSQIVNDFQKGDIAEGYSVSREKKESFPLTVTSAQKNPTAFYLCASSQTSGVLNNEQFFGPGTRLTVL.

This chain joins TRBV5-1 and TRBJ2-3; D is ambiguous. V was shortened by 0 bases and J by 2 bases, with 4 bases between the two germline ends. This CDR3 has 13 residues. Germline V gene lookup returns CDR1 SGHRS and CDR2 YFSETQ. The CDR3 DNA reads as TGCGCCAGCAGCTTGGGGTCCACAGATACGCAGTATTTT. Its translation: CASSLGSTDTQYF.

The chain joins TRBV5-1 to TRBJ2-7, with a tentative D call TRBD2 (5 bases). The CDR3 runs 16 residues. Germline V gives CDR1 SGHRS, CDR2 YFSETQ. V dropped 0 bases and J dropped 5 bases, with 18 bases sitting between them. CDR3 sequence (DNA): TGCGCCAGCAGCTTGGAGGCAGGCCAGAAGCGGCACGAGCAGTACTTC. It translates to CASSLEAGQKRHEQYF. Full variable domain (outside the CDR3, taken from reference TRBV5-1 and TRBJ2-7): KAGVTQTPRYLIKTRGQQVTLSCSPISGHRSVSWYQQTPGQGLQFLFEYFSETQRNKGNFPGRFSGRQFSNSRSEMNVSTLELGDSALYLCASSLEAGQKRHEQYFGPGTRLTVT.

The rearrangement joins TRBV4-1 to TRBJ1-6; D might be TRBD1 (6 bases). Germline CDR1 is MGHRA and CDR2 is YSYEKL. The CDR3 is 15 amino acids. V dropped 0 bases and J dropped 11 bases, with 14 bases sitting between them. The chain's CDR3 is CASSQESDRSTPLHF. DNA for the CDR3: TGCGCCAGCAGCCAAGAAAGTGACAGGTCGACACCCCTCCACTTT.

The J gene is TRBJ2-3, the V gene TRBV12-5; possibly TRBD1 or TRBD2 for D (5 bases each). The CDR3 totals 16 residues. V lost 0 bases, J lost 0 bases, and 10 bases lay in between. The germline V gene encodes CDR1 LGHNT and CDR2 FRNRAP. The CDR3 is CASGLVRGPSTDTQYF. DNA for the CDR3: TGTGCTAGTGGTTTGGTACGGGGACCGAGCACAGATACGCAGTATTTT.

The V and J genes are TRBV7-3 and TRBJ2-1; 12 bases fit TRBD2. Unmatched junction bases numbered 2, after V lost 1 base and J lost 7 bases. Germline-derived CDR1 and CDR2 are SGHTA and FQGTGA. CDR3 length equals 15 residues. This chain's CDR3 is CASSLMTSGRNEQFF. The CDR3 bases are TGTGCCAGCAGCTTAATGACTAGCGGGAGAAATGAGCAGTTCTTC.

The chain has TRBV4-2 and TRBJ1-5; 11 bases align to TRBD1. Unmatched junction bases numbered 5, after V lost 3 bases and J lost 4 bases. CDR3 length: 16 residues. Germline V lookup: CDR1 LGHNA, CDR2 YNFKEQ. CDR3 nucleotide sequence: TGTGCCAGCAGCCACCCCGGGACAGGGGGGAATCAGCCCCAGCATTTT. Translated, it gives CASSHPGTGGNQPQHF.

This chain's CDR3 is CASSLAGSGRAYEQYF. The DNA of the CDR3 is TGTGCCAGCAGCTTAGCGGGTTCGGGCAGAGCCTACGAGCAGTACTTC. The chain links TRBV7-2 to TRBJ2-7; D remains ambiguous. Germline CDR1 SGHTA, CDR2 FQGNSA. CDR3 size: 16 residues. Trimming cost V 0 bases and J 2 bases, with 14 bases left between them.

This clone occurred a few times. This chain links TRBV9 with TRBJ1-1, with D possibly being TRBD1 (5 bases). The CDR3 spans 14 residues. With 0 bases removed from V and 3 bases from J, the gap between germline ends came to 9 bases. Per germline, CDR1 SGDLS and CDR2 YYNGEE. CDR3 bases: TGTGCCAGCAGCGTAGTAGGGGCGGACACTGAAGCTTTCTTT. Amino acid sequence: CASSVVGADTEAFF.

The chain carries TRBV6-1 and TRBJ1-3, with 7 bases lining up with TRBD1. The germline V gene encodes CDR1 MNHNS and CDR2 SASEGT. The V segment lost 8 bases and the J segment 9 bases; nucleotides outside the gene matches: 7. This CDR3 has 12 amino acids. The CDR3 reads CASQGTAGTIYF. CDR3 DNA: TGTGCCAGCCAAGGGACAGCGGGCACCATATATTTT.

The rearrangement links TRBV5-1 to TRBJ2-2; tentatively, D is TRBD1 or TRBD2 (5 bases each). The CDR3 runs to 14 residues. Trimming removed 5 bases from V and 0 bases from J, with 8 bases in between. Germline V gene sequence: CDR1 SGHRS, CDR2 YFSETQ. The CDR3 spells CASRGETNTGELFF. Written as DNA, the CDR3 is TGCGCCAGCAGGGGGGAGACGAACACCGGGGAGCTGTTTTTT.

The chain uses TRBV2 and TRBJ1-5; 9 bases align to TRBD1. Per germline, CDR1 SNHLY and CDR2 FYNNEI. The CDR3 spans 15 residues. Trimming cost V 3 bases and J 6 bases; bases outside gene matches: 6. This CDR3 reads CASSDRGQGVQPQHF. The CDR3 DNA follows: TGTGCCAGCAGTGATAGGGGACAGGGAGTTCAGCCCCAGCATTTT.

The chain joins TRBV10-3 to TRBJ1-2; D ambiguous. CDR3 length: 10 residues. Germline CDR1 and CDR2: ENHRY and SYGVKD. Deletions cut 11 bases from V and 10 bases from J, with 14 bases between. The chain's CDR3 is CADGIIDYTF. The CDR3 nucleotides read TGTGCCGACGGGATCATCGACTACACCTTC.

J is TRBJ1-5 and V is TRBV27; the D gene is possibly TRBD1 (6 bases). V was shortened by 3 bases and J by 2 bases, with 11 bases between the two germline ends. Germline CDR1 and CDR2: MNHEY and SMNVEV (reference sequence). The CDR3 is made up of 15 amino acids. The chain's CDR3 is CASSLRGARNQPQHF. The CDR3 coding sequence is TGTGCCAGCAGTTTGAGGGGGGCGCGCAATCAGCCCCAGCATTTT.

V usage is TRBV29-1 and J usage is TRBJ2-2; TRBD2 matches 8 bases. The CDR3 is 15 amino acids. The ends lost 4 bases at V and 0 bases at J; junction bases unmatched: 4. Germline CDR1 SQVTM, CDR2 ANQGSEA. CDR3 nucleotide sequence: TGCAGCGTTGTCCGGGGGGGAGCGAACACCGGGGAGCTGTTTTTT. Translated, it gives CSVVRGGANTGELFF.

This clone was seen just once. The chain is built from TRBV7-8 and TRBJ2-3, with 10 bases matching TRBD2. The V gene's germline CDR1 is SGHVS and CDR2 FQNEAQ. The V gene end was trimmed by 5 bases and the J gene end by 7 bases; junction bases not matched to a gene: 9. The CDR3 is 15 residues long. CDR3 nucleotide sequence: TGTGCCAGCAGCCTACTAGCGGGGTACGGTAATACGCAGTATTTT. Its translation is CASSLLAGYGNTQYF. Complete variable domain (other parts from reference TRBV7-8 and TRBJ2-3): GAGVSQSPRYKVAKRGQDVALRCDPISGHVSLFWYQQALGQGPEFLTYFQNEAQLDKSGLPSDRFFAERPEGSVSTLKIQRTQQEDSAVYLCASSLLAGYGNTQYFGPGTRLTVL.

This chain connects TRBV19 to TRBJ1-1; no clear D gene. The V gene's germline CDR1 is LNHDA and CDR2 SQIVND (reference sequence). CDR3 length: 13 residues. Trimming took 3 bases from V and 4 from J, leaving 9 bases between them. CDR3 region: CASSIQDGTEAFF. The CDR3 DNA sequence: TGTGCCAGTAGTATTCAGGACGGCACTGAAGCTTTCTTT. Filled out from reference TRBV19 and TRBJ1-1, the complete variable domain reads DGGITQSPKYLFRKEGQNVTLSCEQNLNHDAMYWYRQDPGQGLRLIYYSQIVNDFQKGDIAEGYSVSREKKESFPLTVTSAQKNPTAFYLCASSIQDGTEAFFGQGTRLTVV.

This chain connects TRBV27 to TRBJ2-7, with D tentatively TRBD1 (8 bases). V was trimmed by 3 bases and J by 3 bases, leaving 12 bases between them. The germline gives CDR1 MNHEY, CDR2 SMNVEV (reference sequence). The CDR3 has 14 residues. CDR3 sequence: CASSFTGGGYEQYF. CDR3 nucleotides: TGTGCCAGCAGTTTTACAGGGGGGGGCTACGAGCAGTACTTC.